What follows are 22 T cell receptor beta chains derived from one specimen sequenced in a study of T cell repertoires in cytomegalovirus infection. These TCRs are of unknown antigen specificity. TCRdb reanalysed the reads using MiXCR and keeps one entry per CDR3 protein. The sample lists approximately 730,000 distinct CDR3 sequences; about 28% were seen once. The sample in question was cultured CD8+ T cells from PBMCs, obtained from culture after CMV antigen stimulation. All receptors derive from a human donor in good health (CMV status not recorded). Some clones in this sample may be carry-over from other donors' samples.

Worth noting for this clonotype: One end of the junction varies from germline; a read error may be responsible. The chain links TRBV7-8 to TRBJ1-1; D remains unclear. The CDR3 sequence is 16 residues long. Per germline, CDR1 SGHVS and CDR2 FQNEAQ. CDR3 protein: CASRLAYGPDGTEAFF. The CDR3 DNA sequence: TGTGCCAGCAGATTAGCCTATGGACCCGATGGTACTGAAGCTTTCTTT.

This chain uses TRBV4-3 with TRBJ1-1; maybe TRBD1 (6 bases). This CDR3 is 16 amino acids long. Deletions cut 1 base from V and 1 base from J, with 13 bases between. The germline V gene has CDR1 LGHNA and CDR2 YSLEER. CDR3 in DNA: TGCGCCAGCAGCCAAGGGACAGCCTTAGGGAACACTGAAGCTTTCTTT. This translates into CASSQGTALGNTEAFF.

This clonotype was observed a few times. The chain joins TRBV7-9 to TRBJ2-5, with 7 bases identical to TRBD1. In germline, CDR1 is SEHNR, CDR2 FQNEAQ (reference sequence). The CDR3 extends over 14 amino acids. J gave up 6 bases and V 3 bases, and 7 bases lay outside the gene matches. The CDR3 protein is CASSFNRGGKTQYF. The CDR3 DNA follows: TGTGCCAGCAGCTTCAACAGGGGTGGGAAGACCCAGTACTTC.

This clonotype was counted between two and nine times. The chain recombines TRBV20-1 with TRBJ2-7; maybe TRBD1 (7 bases). V was pared by 6 bases and J by 2 bases, with 17 bases between. The CDR3 runs 14 residues. Germline CDR1 and CDR2: DFQATT and SNEGSKA (reference sequence). This CDR3 is CSAGQEGITYEQYF. The CDR3 region has the DNA TGCAGTGCCGGACAGGAGGGAATCACCTACGAGCAGTACTTC.

The gene calls are TRBV27 and TRBJ2-4, with 7 bases aligning to TRBD1. Losses at the gene ends were 4 bases for V and 6 bases for J; bases not matched to a gene: 6. Per germline, CDR1 MNHEY and CDR2 SMNVEV (reference sequence). This CDR3 contains 14 residues. As DNA, the CDR3 is TGTGCCAGCAGTTCGACAGGGATTAGAAACATTCAGTACTTC. It specifies CASSSTGIRNIQYF.

This clonotype came up a few times. This chain connects TRBV29-1 to TRBJ2-3; the match to TRBD1 covers 9 bases. The CDR3 contains 16 residues. The V segment lost 0 bases and the J segment 3 bases; nucleotides outside the gene matches: 7. Per the germline V gene, CDR1 is SQVTM and CDR2 is ANQGSEA. CDR3 DNA sequence: TGCAGCGTTGAAGATGGGACAGGGTGGAGGACAGATACGCAGTATTTT. Translated, it gives CSVEDGTGWRTDTQYF.

This clonotype has just a few counts. This chain uses TRBV7-9 with TRBJ2-1; 10 positions match TRBD2. The CDR3 runs 16 residues. Germline assignment: CDR1 SEHNR and CDR2 FQNEAQ (reference sequence). V shed 4 bases and J 4 bases; nucleotides not matched to a gene: 7. The CDR3 loop reads CASSSLAGAEYNEQFF. CDR3 coding DNA: TGTGCCAGCAGCTCTCTAGCGGGGGCCGAATACAATGAGCAGTTCTTC. The entire variable domain, with the rest obtained from reference TRBV7-9 and TRBJ2-1, is as follows: DTGVSQNPRHKITKRGQNVTFRCDPISEHNRLYWYRQTLGQGPEFLTYFQNEAQLEKSRLLSDRFSAERPKGSFSTLEIQRTEQGDSAMYLCASSSLAGAEYNEQFFGPGTRLTVL.

CDR3 coding DNA: TGTGCCAGTAGTGCCGCAGACAGGGTGGGGGATAGCAATCAGCCCCAGCATTTT. Encoded protein: CASSAADRVGDSNQPQHF. The rearrangement uses TRBV19 and TRBJ1-5; 7 positions match TRBD1. The germline CDR1 and CDR2 sequences are LNHDA and SQIVND (reference sequence). Germline trimming cut 5 bases from V and 0 bases from J; bases unmatched to any gene: 13. The CDR3 extends over 18 amino acids.

This clonotype has more than one count but fewer than ten. A read error may produce the germline difference seen at one junction end. The chain has TRBV7-7 and TRBJ2-1; 9 bases match TRBD2. This CDR3 is 16 amino acids long. Germline CDR1 is SSHAT and CDR2 is FNYEAQ (reference sequence). The CDR3 is CASSPRAGGDYNEQFF. The DNA for the CDR3 is TGTGCTAGCAGCCCTCGAGCGGGGGGAGACTACAATGAGCAGTTCTTC.

The chain employs TRBV28 and TRBJ2-4; TRBD1 aligns across 11 bases. The CDR3 loop spans 18 amino acids. CDR1 MDHEN and CDR2 SYDVKM come from the germline V gene. V lost 3 bases and J lost 0; bases outside the gene matches: 7. The CDR3 sequence is CASSFSGTGGLAKNIQYF. CDR3 in DNA: TGTGCCAGCAGTTTCTCCGGGACAGGGGGGCTAGCCAAAAACATTCAGTACTTC.

J is TRBJ2-1 and V is TRBV12-5, with TRBD2 identical over 8 bases. The CDR3 is made up of 18 amino acids. CDR1 and CDR2 (germline): LGHNT, FRNRAP. Trimming removed 6 bases from V and 4 bases from J; junction bases left unmatched: 17. CDR3 nucleotide sequence: TGTGCTAGTGGCTATACTGTTTCAGCGGGGGCCTTATACAATGAGCAGTTCTTC. It is translated as CASGYTVSAGALYNEQFF.

The V call is TRBV15, the J call TRBJ1-1; D perhaps matches TRBD1 (6 bases). The CDR3 is 16 residues long. Deletions cut 5 bases from V and 0 bases from J, with 16 bases between. Germline values: CDR1 LNHNV, CDR2 YYDKDF (reference sequence). CDR3 residues: CATSGRPGGLNTEAFF. For the CDR3, the DNA is TGTGCCACCAGCGGACGTCCCGGGGGCCTGAACACTGAAGCTTTCTTT.

In this sample, this clonotype turned up a few times. This chain joins TRBV18 and TRBJ1-5; D is possibly TRBD1 (5 bases). V lost 3 bases and J 5 bases, leaving 11 bases between the germline ends. CDR3 length: 14 residues. From germline, CDR1 is KGHSH and CDR2 LQKENI. The CDR3 sequence: CASSPRTTDQPQHF. CDR3 DNA sequence: TGTGCCAGCTCACCCCGGACAACCGATCAGCCCCAGCATTTT.

The chain links TRBV7-9 to TRBJ1-2, with unresolved D. The CDR3 contains 16 residues. V lost 1 base, J lost 0 bases, and 12 bases lay in between. CDR1 is SEHNR and CDR2 is FQNEAQ in the germline V gene (reference sequence). The CDR3 is CASSLGVFGTNYGYTF. In nucleotides, the CDR3 is TGTGCCAGCAGCTTAGGAGTTTTCGGGACTAACTATGGCTACACCTTC.

This clonotype appeared a few times. The chain links TRBV14 to TRBJ2-1; TRBD2 matches at 8 bases. Germline V lookup: CDR1 SGHDN, CDR2 FVKESK. V trimming: 11 bases; J trimming: 2 bases; junction bases outside the gene matches: 14. The CDR3 covers 16 residues. The CDR3 spells CASRGAGGATYNEQFF. The CDR3 DNA follows: TGTGCCTCCCGAGGGGCCGGGGGGGCCACCTACAATGAGCAGTTCTTC. The variable domain in full, with the rest retrieved from reference TRBV14 and TRBJ2-1, is EAGVTQFPSHSVIEKGQTVTLRCDPISGHDNLYWYRRVMGKEIKFLLHFVKESKQDESGMPNNRFLAERTGGTYSTLKVQPAELEDSGVYFCASRGAGGATYNEQFFGPGTRLTVL.

V and J are TRBV20-1 and TRBJ1-3; D gene unclear. The germline V and J ends were trimmed by 2 bases and 0 bases, with 5 bases remaining between them. The CDR3 is 13 amino acids. Germline V gives CDR1 DFQATT, CDR2 SNEGSKA (reference sequence). The CDR3 loop reads CSARSDSGNTIYF. The CDR3 region has the DNA TGCAGTGCTAGATCCGACTCTGGAAACACCATATATTTT.

This clonotype was counted only a few times. This rearrangement joins TRBV5-1 to TRBJ2-2; 8 bases agree with TRBD2. The germline gives CDR1 SGHRS, CDR2 YFSETQ. The CDR3 is 14 amino acids. Trimming at V came to 5 bases and at J to 7 bases, leaving 7 bases not matched to a gene. CDR3 nucleotides: TGCGCCAGCAGTTACTTTAGCGGGGTCGGGGAGCTGTTTTTT. It specifies CASSYFSGVGELFF.

The chain recombines TRBV6-6 with TRBJ2-2; D gene unclear. CDR1 and CDR2 (germline): MNHNY, SVGAGI (reference sequence). V was pared by 5 bases and J by 6 bases, with 16 bases between. The CDR3 totals 15 residues. The CDR3 region is CASSTHVLDPGELFF. CDR3 bases: TGTGCCAGCAGTACCCACGTCCTAGATCCCGGGGAGCTGTTTTTT.

The chain employs TRBV15 and TRBJ2-2, with D unresolved. V lost 1 base, J lost 9 bases, and 6 bases lay in between. Germline V CDR1 and CDR2: LNHNV, YYDKDF (reference sequence). The CDR3 is 12 amino acids. CDR3 protein: CATSRVGWELFF. As DNA, the CDR3 is TGTGCCACCAGCAGAGTCGGCTGGGAGCTGTTTTTT.

This clonotype was counted ten times or more. This chain uses TRBV7-8 with TRBJ2-3, with TRBD2 identical over 15 bases. V lost 4 bases and J lost 1; bases outside the gene matches: 9. Looked up from germline, CDR1 is SGHVS and CDR2 is FQNEAQ. The CDR3 totals 19 residues. The CDR3 nucleotides read TGTGCCAGCAGCTACCCAGGACTAGCGGGGGGGCCTGGCACAGATACGCAGTATTTT. Its protein product is CASSYPGLAGGPGTDTQYF. Drawing the rest from reference TRBV7-8 and TRBJ2-3, the complete variable domain is GAGVSQSPRYKVAKRGQDVALRCDPISGHVSLFWYQQALGQGPEFLTYFQNEAQLDKSGLPSDRFFAERPEGSVSTLKIQRTQQEDSAVYLCASSYPGLAGGPGTDTQYFGPGTRLTVL.

This clonotype appeared a few times. The V gene is TRBV4-1, the J gene TRBJ1-1; perhaps TRBD1 as D (6 bases). The CDR3 has 11 residues. V lost 5 bases, J lost 10 bases, and 11 bases lay in between. Germline V CDR1 and CDR2: MGHRA, YSYEKL. In nucleotides, the CDR3 is TGCGCCAGCAGCTCCTACAGGGTAGCTTTCTTT. Its translation is CASSSYRVAFF.

This clonotype was observed many times. The CDR3 sequence is CASRTGEEYGYTF. For the CDR3, the DNA is TGTGCCAGCCGGACAGGAGAGGAGTATGGCTACACCTTC. The V call is TRBV7-9, the J call TRBJ1-2; 7 bases match TRBD1. Germline trimming cut 8 bases from V and 5 bases from J; bases unmatched to any gene: 8. The CDR3 loop spans 13 amino acids. In germline, CDR1 is SEHNR, CDR2 FQNEAQ (reference sequence).